The 28 T cell receptor beta chains below were found in one sample sequenced in a study of graft-versus-host responses after intestinal transplantation. Antigens of these TCRs are unknown. Clones were sequenced by immunoSEQ multiplex PCR, and TCRdb holds only the in-frame ones, with some missing. Of 95,000 to 110,000 clones listed, roughly 89% are singletons. Source: unstimulated CD4+ T cells sorted from spleen or lymph node cells, taken before transplant. These receptors were taken from a human donor who was the organ donor for an intestinal transplant.

V is TRBV6-5 and J is TRBJ1-5; D gene ambiguous. CDR3 length equals 14 residues. CDR1 and CDR2 from the germline V gene are MNHEY and SVGAGI. Between the trimmed V and J ends, which lost 8 bases and 5 bases, there was a span of 16 bases. The CDR3 sequence is CASLLRDRDQPQHF. In DNA, the CDR3 is TGTGCCAGCCTTTTGAGGGATCGGGATCAGCCCCAGCATTTT.

The chain is built from TRBV7-9 and TRBJ2-5; D may be TRBD1 or TRBD2 (6 bases each). CDR1 is SEHNR, CDR2 FQNEAQ, per germline (reference sequence). V shed 8 bases and J shed 5 bases, with 15 bases lying between them. The CDR3 totals 13 residues. CDR3 region: CASAPDGGETQYF. The CDR3 nucleotides read TGTGCCAGCGCTCCGGACGGGGGCGAGACCCAGTACTTC. Using reference TRBV7-9 and TRBJ2-5 for the parts outside the CDR3, the full variable domain is DTGVSQNPRHKITKRGQNVTFRCDPISEHNRLYWYRQTLGQGPEFLTYFQNEAQLEKSRLLSDRFSAERPKGSFSTLEIQRTEQGDSAMYLCASAPDGGETQYFGPGTRLLVL.

V usage is TRBV9 and J usage is TRBJ2-5; D possibly corresponds to TRBD1 (5 bases). Germline V gene sequence: CDR1 SGDLS, CDR2 YYNGEE. V was pared by 4 bases and J by 4 bases, with 20 bases between. CDR3 length: 16 amino acids. CDR3 DNA: TGTGCCAGCAGCCCCACCAGGGAAAGTGTGGGAGAGACCCAGTACTTC. This gives the protein CASSPTRESVGETQYF.

V and J are TRBV21-1 and TRBJ2-3; the table's D call TRBD2 went unverified against the DNA. TRBV21-1 is given as a pseudogene. The CDR3 consists of 18 residues. CDR3 sequence reads: CASSKEDLTSGGSRTQYF. CDR3 coding DNA: TGTGCCAGCAGCAAAGAGGATTTGACTAGCGGGGGGTCGCGCACGCAGTATTTT.

The V gene is TRBV6-6, the J gene TRBJ2-7, with D maybe TRBD1 (5 bases). CDR3 length equals 15 residues. Germline assignment: CDR1 MNHNY and CDR2 SVGAGI (reference sequence). V was pared by 2 bases and J by 6 bases, with 17 bases between. The CDR3 region has the DNA TGTGCCAGCAGTTACCTGGGGCGGAGCAAGGGCGAGCAGTACTTC. It encodes CASSYLGRSKGEQYF.

The chain is built from TRBV29-1 and TRBJ1-3, with 7 bases lining up with TRBD1. Trimming at V came to 5 bases and at J to 0 bases, leaving 7 bases not matched to a gene. The CDR3 is 15 residues long. CDR1 and CDR2 from the germline V gene are SQVTM and ANQGSEA. This CDR3 is CSVQRGTASGNTIYF. In nucleotides, the CDR3 is TGCAGCGTTCAAAGAGGGACAGCCTCTGGAAACACCATATATTTT.

The chain has TRBV7-9 and TRBJ2-5; 12 bases match TRBD2. V shed 3 bases and J 5 bases; nucleotides not matched to a gene: 4. The CDR3 is 15 residues long. CDR1 and CDR2 (germline): SEHNR, FQNEAQ (reference sequence). The CDR3 DNA follows: TGTGCCAGCAGCTTCCGACTAGCGGGAGCGGAGACCCAGTACTTC. Amino acid sequence: CASSFRLAGAETQYF.

The chain has TRBV6-5 and TRBJ2-7; 10 nucleotides line up with TRBD2. The CDR3 consists of 14 residues. V lost 7 bases, J lost 2 bases, and 5 bases stayed unmatched. Per the germline V gene, CDR1 is MNHEY and CDR2 is SVGAGI. CDR3 region: CASKKREGPYEQYF. CDR3 coding DNA: TGTGCCAGCAAGAAGCGGGAGGGCCCCTACGAGCAGTACTTC.

The J gene is TRBJ1-1, the V gene TRBV7-3; D ambiguous. This CDR3 is built from 13 residues. Trimming removed 4 bases at V and 3 bases at J, with 9 bases between. Per the germline V gene, CDR1 is SGHTA and CDR2 is FQGTGA. This CDR3 is CASSSDPYTEAFF. The CDR3 DNA reads as TGTGCCAGCAGCTCGGACCCATACACTGAAGCTTTCTTT.

The CDR3 protein is CASSSLQGRGYTF. CDR3 bases: TGTGCCAGCAGCTCACTCCAGGGTCGGGGCTACACCTTC. The chain joins TRBV7-9 to TRBJ1-2; possibly TRBD1 for D (5 bases). Trimming pared 4 bases from V and 8 bases from J, leaving 14 bases between. The CDR3 totals 13 residues. CDR1 SEHNR and CDR2 FQNEAQ come from the germline V gene (reference sequence).

This chain links TRBV2 with TRBJ2-1; 12 positions match TRBD2. Germline V gives CDR1 SNHLY, CDR2 FYNNEI. With 5 bases clipped from V and 6 bases from J, the junction kept 8 bases outside the gene matches. The CDR3 runs 16 residues. The CDR3 DNA reads TGTGCCAGCAGTTACCATCTAGCGGGAGGGCCCAATGAGCAGTTCTTC. Translating it yields CASSYHLAGGPNEQFF.

V usage is TRBV28 and J usage is TRBJ1-3; a weak D match, TRBD1 (5 bases). There are 16 residues in the CDR3. The V end was cut by 6 bases, the J end by 4 bases, with 19 bases between. Germline CDR1 and CDR2: MDHEN and SYDVKM. The CDR3, as DNA: TGTGCCAGCAGACATGGGGGAGGTACAGGCGGAAACACCATATATTTT. It translates to CASRHGGGTGGNTIYF.

The chain employs TRBV5-6 and TRBJ2-3; D possibly corresponds to TRBD1 (6 bases). With 0 bases removed from V and 2 bases from J, the gap between germline ends came to 10 bases. This CDR3 has 15 residues. Germline CDR1 SGHDT, CDR2 YYEEEE. Here the CDR3 DNA reads TGTGCCAGCAGCTTGGAACCAGGGGACACAGATACGCAGTATTTT. Its translation: CASSLEPGDTDTQYF.

The gene calls are TRBV5-1 and TRBJ1-1; D call uncertain. There are 13 residues in the CDR3. V was pared by 0 bases and J by 7 bases, with 10 bases between. Germline values: CDR1 SGHRS, CDR2 YFSETQ. DNA for the CDR3: TGCGCCAGCAGCTTGGGGTTTGGGGTTGAAGCTTTCTTT. It yields the protein CASSLGFGVEAFF.

The chain employs TRBV27 and TRBJ2-2; no firm D call. CDR1 and CDR2 (germline): MNHEY, SMNVEV (reference sequence). The ends were cut back, 8 bases at V and 5 bases at J, with 18 bases in the middle. The CDR3 loop spans 15 amino acids. The CDR3 loop is CASGFSRSPTGELFF. CDR3 DNA sequence: TGTGCCAGCGGATTTTCCAGGTCCCCAACCGGGGAGCTGTTTTTT.

This chain joins TRBV25-1 and TRBJ2-7; a possible D gene is TRBD2 (5 bases). CDR3 length: 15 residues. With 5 bases removed from V and 0 bases from J, the gap between germline ends came to 14 bases. Germline CDR1 and CDR2: MGHDK and SYGVNS. This CDR3 is CASSPTRATSYEQYF. The CDR3 coding sequence is TGTGCCAGCAGTCCTACTAGGGCAACCTCCTACGAGCAGTACTTC.

This chain links TRBV6-6 with TRBJ1-1; D remains unclear. Germline V gives CDR1 MNHNY, CDR2 SVGAGI (reference sequence). The CDR3 covers 13 residues. The V end lost 8 bases, the J end lost 0 bases, and 10 bases lay between the germline ends. Written as DNA, the CDR3 is TGTGCCAGCTCTCGCACGGTGAACACTGAAGCTTTCTTT. It codes for CASSRTVNTEAFF.

The V call is TRBV5-1, the J call TRBJ1-1; D is ambiguous. Germline assignment: CDR1 SGHRS and CDR2 YFSETQ. CDR3 length: 13 amino acids. V was cut by 7 bases and J by 0 bases, with 10 bases left in between. The CDR3 bases are TGCGCCAGCGGGGAGGGCATGAACACTGAAGCTTTCTTT. Translation: CASGEGMNTEAFF.

The V call is TRBV9, the J call TRBJ1-3, with D possibly matching TRBD1 (6 bases). The CDR3 covers 13 residues. CDR1 is SGDLS, CDR2 YYNGEE, per germline. Trimming removed 4 bases from V and 13 bases from J, with 18 bases in between. This CDR3 reads CASSPSGQGRIYF. CDR3 DNA: TGTGCCAGCAGCCCCAGCGGGCAGGGGAGGATATATTTT.

This sequence joins TRBV7-9 and TRBJ1-1; D gene unclear. The CDR3 covers 13 residues. Germline values: CDR1 SEHNR, CDR2 FQNEAQ (reference sequence). With 0 bases removed from V and 4 bases from J, the gap between germline ends came to 6 bases. As DNA, the CDR3 is TGTGCCAGCAGCTTAGCTAGTATCACTGAAGCTTTCTTT. Its translation is CASSLASITEAFF.

This chain uses TRBV6-5 with TRBJ1-1; the D is unclear. The CDR3 length is 13 residues. V lost 9 bases to trimming and J lost 0 bases, with 11 bases between them. CDR1 is MNHEY, CDR2 SVGAGI, per germline. The CDR3 nucleotides read TGTGCCAGTATGTCCGGGTTGAACACTGAAGCTTTCTTT. Translating gives CASMSGLNTEAFF.

The chain couples TRBV7-2 to TRBJ2-4, with 16 bases matching TRBD2. This CDR3 is built from 19 residues. The J segment lost 0 bases and the V segment lost 4 bases, leaving 6 bases of the junction unmatched. The germline V gene has CDR1 SGHTA and CDR2 FQGNSA. CDR3 residues: CASSSPGLAGGLAKNIQYF. The CDR3 region has the DNA TGTGCCAGCAGCTCACCGGGACTAGCGGGGGGGCTAGCCAAAAACATTCAGTACTTC.

V is TRBV5-4 and J is TRBJ2-5; 14 bases fit TRBD2. Looked up from germline, CDR1 is SGHNT and CDR2 is YYREEE (reference sequence). V was pared by 3 bases and J by 4 bases, with 5 bases of the junction left unmatched. The CDR3 covers 16 residues. The CDR3 here is CASSSSGTSGRETQYF. CDR3 sequence (DNA): TGTGCCAGCAGCTCCTCTGGGACTAGCGGGAGAGAGACCCAGTACTTC.

The chain carries TRBV5-3 and TRBJ1-5, with 7 positions matching TRBD1. TRBV5-3 is known as an ORF, though its function is uncertain. The CDR3 consists of 17 residues. J gave up 1 base and V 0 bases, and 7 bases lay outside the gene matches. The chain's CDR3 is CARSLAPKGQSNQPQHF. CDR3 nucleotides: TGTGCCAGAAGCTTGGCGCCGAAGGGACAGAGCAATCAGCCCCAGCATTTT.

This chain joins TRBV18 and TRBJ2-3; D might be TRBD2 (5 bases). This CDR3 spans 17 amino acids. The germline V gene encodes CDR1 KGHSH and CDR2 LQKENI. V lost 3 bases, J lost 2 bases, and 18 bases lay in between. The chain's CDR3 is CASSPPLVEGITDTQYF. For the CDR3, the DNA is TGTGCCAGCTCACCCCCCTTGGTCGAGGGAATCACAGATACGCAGTATTTT.

The CDR3 sequence: CASSQEKMNTEAFF. The CDR3 DNA is TGTGCCAGCAGCCAAGAGAAGATGAACACTGAAGCTTTCTTT. The rearrangement links TRBV4-2 to TRBJ1-1; D unclear. Germline-derived CDR1 and CDR2 are LGHNA and YNFKEQ. V was cut by 0 bases and J by 0 bases, with 5 bases left in between. The CDR3 length is 14 residues.

The chain recombines TRBV5-1 with TRBJ1-6; D is possibly TRBD1 (6 bases). CDR3 length equals 16 residues. Per the germline V gene, CDR1 is SGHRS and CDR2 is YFSETQ. Trimming cost V 1 base and J 6 bases, with 14 bases left between them. CDR3 residues: CASSLWGQGGNSPLHF. The CDR3 coding sequence is TGCGCCAGCAGCTTGTGGGGGCAGGGAGGTAATTCACCCCTCCACTTT.

The chain carries TRBV11-3 and TRBJ2-7, with 10 bases identical to TRBD2. The CDR3 runs to 17 residues. V gave up 1 base and J gave up 4 bases; unmatched junction bases: 10. CDR1 and CDR2 (germline): SGHNT, YENEEA. The CDR3 sequence is CASSLVRSSSGSYEQYF. In DNA form, the CDR3 reads TGTGCCAGCAGCTTAGTTCGATCGTCTAGCGGGAGTTACGAGCAGTACTTC.